This T cell receptor beta chain was observed in a study of blood T cell repertoires in COVID-19. The wider study: Samples came from the United States, Italy and Spain, spanning acute and convalescent COVID-19. In each case, the material was cDNA or gDNA derived from T cells, B-cell-depleted T cells, or PBMCs.

Per the original methods: Estimation of nucleated cell counts relied on the amplification of reference gene primers. The method was immunoSEQ multiplex PCR; TCRdb's version includes in-frame clones alone and lacks a portion of them. V and J calls and clone size are those listed in that table; D and trimming were worked out from the DNA. The repertoire holds approximately 85,000 clones, around 87% seen once, with about 2.9% in the top ten. Per germline, CDR1 KGHSH and CDR2 LQKENI. The length of the CDR3 is 16 residues. The V gene lost 2 bases and the J gene lost 6 bases, with 17 bases spanning the gap.

This chain uses TRBV18 with TRBJ2-1; possible D gene TRBD1, 6 bases. This receptor was obtained from a woman aged 45-65 years with active or convalescent COVID-19. The specimen was peripheral blood. CDR3 sequence reads: CASSPSTGKDTNEQFF. In DNA, the CDR3 is TGTGCCAGCTCACCATCCACAGGGAAGGATACCAATGAGCAGTTCTTC.